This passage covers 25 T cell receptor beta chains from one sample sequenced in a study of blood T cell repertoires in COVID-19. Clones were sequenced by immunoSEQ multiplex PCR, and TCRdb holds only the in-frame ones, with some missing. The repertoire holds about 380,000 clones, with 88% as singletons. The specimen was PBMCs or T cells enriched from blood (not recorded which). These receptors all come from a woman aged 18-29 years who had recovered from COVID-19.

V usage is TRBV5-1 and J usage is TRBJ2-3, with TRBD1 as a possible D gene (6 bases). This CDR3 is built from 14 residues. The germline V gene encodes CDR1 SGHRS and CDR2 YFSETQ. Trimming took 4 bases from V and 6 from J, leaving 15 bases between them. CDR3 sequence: CASSRDISGDTQYF. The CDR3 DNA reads TGCGCCAGCAGCCGGGACATATCTGGGGATACGCAGTATTTT.

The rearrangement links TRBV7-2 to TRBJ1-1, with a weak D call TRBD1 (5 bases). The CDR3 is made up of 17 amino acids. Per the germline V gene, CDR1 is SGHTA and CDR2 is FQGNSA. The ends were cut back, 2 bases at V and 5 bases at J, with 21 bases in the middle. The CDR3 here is CASSLNPGRVYGTEAFF. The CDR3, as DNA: TGTGCCAGCAGCTTAAATCCAGGGAGGGTCTATGGGACTGAAGCTTTCTTT.

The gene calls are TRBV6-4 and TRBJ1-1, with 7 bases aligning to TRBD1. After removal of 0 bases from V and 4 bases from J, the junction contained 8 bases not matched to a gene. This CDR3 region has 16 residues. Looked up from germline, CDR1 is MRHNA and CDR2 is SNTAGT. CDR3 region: CASSDSGGAKSTEAFF. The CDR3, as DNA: TGTGCCAGCAGTGACTCAGGGGGCGCAAAGAGCACTGAAGCTTTCTTT.

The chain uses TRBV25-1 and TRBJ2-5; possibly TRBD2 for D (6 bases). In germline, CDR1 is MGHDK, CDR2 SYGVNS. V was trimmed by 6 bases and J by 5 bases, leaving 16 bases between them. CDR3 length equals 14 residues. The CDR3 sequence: CASSPGLAVETQYF. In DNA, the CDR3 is TGTGCCAGCAGCCCGGGACTTGCCGTGGAGACCCAGTACTTC.

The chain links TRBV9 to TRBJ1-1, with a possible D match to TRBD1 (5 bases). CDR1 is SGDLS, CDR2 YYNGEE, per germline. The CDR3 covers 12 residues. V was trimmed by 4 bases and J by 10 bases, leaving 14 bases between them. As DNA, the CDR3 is TGTGCCAGCAGCCCGGGGGAAACGGGAGCTTTCTTT. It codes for CASSPGETGAFF.

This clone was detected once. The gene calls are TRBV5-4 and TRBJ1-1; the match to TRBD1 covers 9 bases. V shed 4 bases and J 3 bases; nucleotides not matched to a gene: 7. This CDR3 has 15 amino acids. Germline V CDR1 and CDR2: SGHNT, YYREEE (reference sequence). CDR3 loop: CASSQGQGTDTEAFF. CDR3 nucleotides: TGTGCCAGCAGCCAAGGACAGGGGACGGACACTGAAGCTTTCTTT.

In DNA form, the CDR3 reads TGTGCCAGCAGCTTAGCCCAGGGCTTAAGAAAACTGTTTTTT. This sequence encodes CASSLAQGLRKLFF. This sequence joins TRBV7-2 and TRBJ1-4, with a weak D call TRBD1 (5 bases). V was cut by 0 bases and J by 10 bases, with 12 bases left in between. Germline V CDR1 and CDR2: SGHTA, FQGNSA. The CDR3 consists of 14 residues.

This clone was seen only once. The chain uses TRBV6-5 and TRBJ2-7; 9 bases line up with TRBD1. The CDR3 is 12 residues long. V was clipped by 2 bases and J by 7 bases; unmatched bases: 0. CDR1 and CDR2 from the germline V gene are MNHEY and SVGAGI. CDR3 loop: CASSYDRGEQYF. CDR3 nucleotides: TGTGCCAGCAGTTACGACAGGGGGGAGCAGTACTTC.

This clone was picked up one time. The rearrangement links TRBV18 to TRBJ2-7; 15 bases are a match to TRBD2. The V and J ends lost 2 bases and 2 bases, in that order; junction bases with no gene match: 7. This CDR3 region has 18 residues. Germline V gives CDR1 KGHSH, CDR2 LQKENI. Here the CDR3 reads CASSPIGLAGGNTYEQYF. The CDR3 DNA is TGTGCCAGCTCACCAATTGGACTAGCGGGGGGGAACACCTACGAGCAGTACTTC.

CDR3 nucleotide sequence: TGCGCCAGCAGCTCACAGGTCCCACCCGGCGAGCAGTACTTC. Translation: CASSSQVPPGEQYF. This chain joins TRBV4-1 and TRBJ2-7, with a tentative D call TRBD1 (5 bases). With 5 bases removed from V and 6 bases from J, the gap between germline ends came to 17 bases. This CDR3 contains 14 residues. Germline V CDR1 and CDR2: MGHRA, YSYEKL.

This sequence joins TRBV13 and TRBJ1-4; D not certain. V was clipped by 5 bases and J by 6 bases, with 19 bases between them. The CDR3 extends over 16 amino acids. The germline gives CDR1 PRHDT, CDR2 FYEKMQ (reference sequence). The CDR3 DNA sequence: TGTGCCAGCAGCGTCGCTGGTAGCAGCCACGATGAAAAACTGTTTTTT. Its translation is CASSVAGSSHDEKLFF.

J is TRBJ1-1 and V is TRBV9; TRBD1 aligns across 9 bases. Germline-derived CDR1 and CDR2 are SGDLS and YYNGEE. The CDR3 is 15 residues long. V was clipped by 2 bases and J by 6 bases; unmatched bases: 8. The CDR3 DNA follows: TGTGCCAGCAGCGTCAAGGGACAGGGAATAGCTGAAGCTTTCTTT. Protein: CASSVKGQGIAEAFF.

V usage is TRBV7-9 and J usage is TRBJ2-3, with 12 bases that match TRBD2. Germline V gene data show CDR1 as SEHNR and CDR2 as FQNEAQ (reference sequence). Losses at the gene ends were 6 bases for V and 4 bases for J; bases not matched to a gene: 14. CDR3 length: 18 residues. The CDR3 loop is CASRNPGGLAGGSDTQYF. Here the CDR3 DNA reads TGTGCCAGCAGAAACCCCGGGGGACTAGCGGGCGGGTCAGATACGCAGTATTTT.

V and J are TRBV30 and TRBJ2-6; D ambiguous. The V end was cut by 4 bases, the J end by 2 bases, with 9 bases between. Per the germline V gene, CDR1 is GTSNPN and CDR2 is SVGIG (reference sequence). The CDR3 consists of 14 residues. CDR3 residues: CAWNPGAGANVLTF. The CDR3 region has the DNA TGTGCCTGGAATCCGGGTGCTGGGGCCAACGTCCTGACTTTC.

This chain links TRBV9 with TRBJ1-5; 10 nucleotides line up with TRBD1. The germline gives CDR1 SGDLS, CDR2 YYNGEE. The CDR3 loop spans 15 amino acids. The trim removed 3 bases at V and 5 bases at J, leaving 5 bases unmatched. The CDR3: CASSEGGQGHQPQHF. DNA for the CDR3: TGTGCCAGCAGCGAGGGGGGACAGGGGCATCAGCCCCAGCATTTT.

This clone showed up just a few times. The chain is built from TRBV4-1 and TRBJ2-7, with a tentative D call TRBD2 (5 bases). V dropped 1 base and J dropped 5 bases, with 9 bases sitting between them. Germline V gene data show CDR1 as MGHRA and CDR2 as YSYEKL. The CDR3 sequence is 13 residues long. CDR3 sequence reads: CASSQVDGDEQYF. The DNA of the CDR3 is TGCGCCAGCAGCCAAGTAGACGGGGACGAGCAGTACTTC.

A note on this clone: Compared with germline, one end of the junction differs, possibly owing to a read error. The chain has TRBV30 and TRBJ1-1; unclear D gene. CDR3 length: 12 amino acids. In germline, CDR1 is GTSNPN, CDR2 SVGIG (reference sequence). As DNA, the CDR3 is TGTGCCTGGCAAATTAAGGCGGGCTCGCCTATTTTT. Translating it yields CAWQIKAGSPIF.

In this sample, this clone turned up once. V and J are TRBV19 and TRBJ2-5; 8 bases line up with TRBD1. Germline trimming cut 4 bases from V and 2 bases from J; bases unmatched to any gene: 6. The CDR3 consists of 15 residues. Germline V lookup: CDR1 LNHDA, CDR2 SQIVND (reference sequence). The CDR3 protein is CASSTGQGNQETQYF. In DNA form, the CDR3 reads TGTGCCAGTAGTACAGGACAGGGTAATCAAGAGACCCAGTACTTC.

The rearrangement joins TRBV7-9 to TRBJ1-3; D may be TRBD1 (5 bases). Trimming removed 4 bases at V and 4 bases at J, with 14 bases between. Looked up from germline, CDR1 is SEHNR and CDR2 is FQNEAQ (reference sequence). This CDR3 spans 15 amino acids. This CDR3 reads CASSSPGGAGNTIYF. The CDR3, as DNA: TGTGCCAGCAGCTCCCCGGGGGGTGCGGGAAACACCATATATTTT.

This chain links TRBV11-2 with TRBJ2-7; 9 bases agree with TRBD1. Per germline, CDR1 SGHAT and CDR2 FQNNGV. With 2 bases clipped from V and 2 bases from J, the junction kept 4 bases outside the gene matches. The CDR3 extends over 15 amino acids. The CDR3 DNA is TGTGCCAGCAGCTTAACAACAGGGGGCACCTACGAGCAGTACTTC. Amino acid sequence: CASSLTTGGTYEQYF.

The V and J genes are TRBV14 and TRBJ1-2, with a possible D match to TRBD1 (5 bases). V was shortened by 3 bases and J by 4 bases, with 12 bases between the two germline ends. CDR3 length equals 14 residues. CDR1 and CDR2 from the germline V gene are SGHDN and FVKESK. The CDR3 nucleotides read TGTGCCAGCAGCCAGAACCCCCAGGGCTATGGCTACACCTTC. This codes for CASSQNPQGYGYTF.

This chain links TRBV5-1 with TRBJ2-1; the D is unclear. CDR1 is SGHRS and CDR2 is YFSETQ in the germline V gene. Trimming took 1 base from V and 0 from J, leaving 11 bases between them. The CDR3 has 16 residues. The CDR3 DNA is TGCGCCAGCAGCTTGACGACTGGAAGCTCCTACAATGAGCAGTTCTTC. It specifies CASSLTTGSSYNEQFF.

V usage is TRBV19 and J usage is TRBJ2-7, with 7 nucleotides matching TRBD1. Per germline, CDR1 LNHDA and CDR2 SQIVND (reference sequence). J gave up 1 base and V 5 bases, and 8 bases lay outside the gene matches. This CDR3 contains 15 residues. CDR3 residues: CASSGPGTESYEQYF. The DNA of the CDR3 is TGTGCCAGTAGTGGCCCCGGGACAGAGTCCTACGAGCAGTACTTC.

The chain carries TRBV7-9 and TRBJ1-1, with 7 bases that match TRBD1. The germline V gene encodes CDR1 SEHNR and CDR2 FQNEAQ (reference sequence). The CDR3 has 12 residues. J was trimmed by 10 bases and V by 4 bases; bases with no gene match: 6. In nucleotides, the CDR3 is TGTGCCAGCAGCTCAGGTGACAGGGCAGCTTTCTTT. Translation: CASSSGDRAAFF. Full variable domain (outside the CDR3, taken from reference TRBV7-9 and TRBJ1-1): DTGVSQNPRHKITKRGQNVTFRCDPISEHNRLYWYRQTLGQGPEFLTYFQNEAQLEKSRLLSDRFSAERPKGSFSTLEIQRTEQGDSAMYLCASSSGDRAAFFGQGTRLTVV.

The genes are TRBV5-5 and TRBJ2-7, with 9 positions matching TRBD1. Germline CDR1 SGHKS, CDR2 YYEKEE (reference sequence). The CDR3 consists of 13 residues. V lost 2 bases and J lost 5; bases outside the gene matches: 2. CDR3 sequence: CASSFGTGNEQYF. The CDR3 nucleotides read TGTGCCAGCAGCTTTGGGACAGGGAACGAGCAGTACTTC.